The clone carrying this TCR beta chain was observed many times. The sample belongs to a study of breast tumors, draining lymph nodes, adjacent tissues. Germline CDR1 SQVTM, CDR2 ANQGSEA. The CDR3 consists of 14 residues. The V and J ends lost 0 bases and 1 base respectively, with 10 bases between them. Samples came from axillary lymph nodes draining the breast cancer. One entry per CDR3 protein results from TCRdb running MiXCR on the multiplex PCR reads. This sample has about 130,000 distinct CDR3 sequences, with about 20% found just once. The sample comprised axillary lymph node tissue. J is TRBJ2-7 and V is TRBV29-1; D uncertain. The receptor was derived from a female donor with breast cancer. Some clones in this sample may be carry-over from other donors' samples. The CDR3 protein is CSVEDAGSSYEQYF. In DNA, the CDR3 is TGCAGCGTTGAAGATGCTGGATCTTCCTACGAGCAGTACTTC.